The rows below give T cell receptor beta chains drawn from one sample of a study of blood T cells in healthy people across ages. Each CDR3 protein gets one entry after TCRdb re-called the 5' RACE reads with MiXCR. The sample holds approximately 600,000 distinct CDR3 sequences, roughly 53% seen once. The material sequenced was blood. The receptors shown here come from a man between 60 and 70 years old in good health. CDR3s include the opening cysteine and the closing phenylalanine or tryptophan. Fields, in order: clone size, CDR3 length, V gene, D gene, J gene, CDR3 protein, CDR3 DNA. D genes are given only for firm matches. Size is stated for part of the rows, as once, few or many counts, or as a class when the clone is expanded.

clone size: .
CDR3 length: 14
V gene: TRBV5-1
D gene: TRBD1
J gene: TRBJ2-5
CDR3 protein: CASSGDRGSETQYF
CDR3 DNA: TGCGCCAGCAGCGGGGACAGAGGTTCCGAGACCCAGTACTTC

clone size: .
CDR3 length: 16
V gene: TRBV4-1
D gene: TRBD1
J gene: TRBJ2-7
CDR3 protein: CASSLRWTGFTYEQYF
CDR3 DNA: TGCGCCAGCAGCCTAAGGTGGACAGGGTTTACCTACGAGCAGTACTTC

clone size: .
CDR3 length: 15
V gene: TRBV16
D gene: TRBD2
J gene: TRBJ2-7
CDR3 protein: CASSQSRGGSYEQYF
CDR3 DNA: TGTGCCAGCAGCCAATCACGGGGGGGATCCTACGAGCAGTACTTC

clone size: .
CDR3 length: 18
V gene: TRBV3-1
D gene: TRBD1
J gene: TRBJ1-6
CDR3 protein: CASSQKLPGQGGFSPLHF
CDR3 DNA: TGTGCCAGCAGCCAAAAGCTCCCAGGACAGGGCGGGTTCTCACCCCTCCACTTT

clone size: .
CDR3 length: 13
V gene: TRBV10-3
D gene: .
J gene: TRBJ1-1
CDR3 protein: CAIRSQANTEAFF
CDR3 DNA: TGTGCCATCAGGAGTCAGGCGAACACTGAAGCTTTCTTT

clone size: .
CDR3 length: 14
V gene: TRBV3-1
D gene: TRBD1
J gene: TRBJ2-5
CDR3 protein: CASGQDPGQGAQYF
CDR3 DNA: TGTGCCAGCGGCCAAGATCCAGGGCAGGGGGCCCAGTACTTC

clone size: few
CDR3 length: 14
V gene: TRBV5-1
D gene: TRBD2
J gene: TRBJ2-1
CDR3 protein: CASRASGGYNEQFF
CDR3 DNA: TGCGCCAGCAGGGCTAGCGGGGGATACAATGAGCAGTTCTTC

clone size: .
CDR3 length: 16
V gene: TRBV12-3/TRBV12-4
D gene: .
J gene: TRBJ2-3
CDR3 protein: CASEARGIPSTDTQYF
CDR3 DNA: TGTGCCAGCGAGGCACGGGGGATCCCTAGCACAGATACGCAGTATTTT

clone size: .
CDR3 length: 18
V gene: TRBV12-5
D gene: .
J gene: TRBJ2-1
CDR3 protein: CASGTRTGGAGYYNEQFF
CDR3 DNA: TGTGCTAGTGGTACACGTACCGGCGGGGCAGGTTACTACAATGAGCAGTTCTTC

clone size: .
CDR3 length: 15
V gene: TRBV5-6
D gene: .
J gene: TRBJ2-4
CDR3 protein: CASEEGTLAKNIQYF
CDR3 DNA: TGTGCCAGCGAGGAGGGGACCCTAGCCAAAAACATTCAGTACTTC

clone size: .
CDR3 length: 11
V gene: TRBV28
D gene: .
J gene: TRBJ1-6
CDR3 protein: CASSDNSPLHF
CDR3 DNA: TGTGCCAGCAGTGATAATTCACCCCTCCACTTT

clone size: .
CDR3 length: 15
V gene: TRBV12-3/TRBV12-4
D gene: .
J gene: TRBJ2-5
CDR3 protein: CASSLWTDPNNEQYF
CDR3 DNA: TGTGCCAGCAGTTTATGGACAGATCCGAACAATGAGCAGTACTTC

clone size: .
CDR3 length: 14
V gene: TRBV6-5
D gene: .
J gene: TRBJ1-3
CDR3 protein: CASSYSRSRNTIYF
CDR3 DNA: TGTGCCAGCAGTTACTCGCGAAGCCGAAACACCATATATTTT

clone size: .
CDR3 length: 15
V gene: TRBV5-1
D gene: TRBD1
J gene: TRBJ1-2
CDR3 protein: CASSEGQGATYGYTF
CDR3 DNA: TGCGCCAGCAGCGAGGGACAGGGGGCCACATATGGCTACACCTTC

clone size: .
CDR3 length: 13
V gene: TRBV7-6
D gene: .
J gene: TRBJ2-1
CDR3 protein: CASSFQTRDEQFF
CDR3 DNA: TGTGCCAGCAGCTTTCAGACCCGGGATGAGCAGTTCTTC

clone size: .
CDR3 length: 13
V gene: TRBV29-1
D gene: TRBD2
J gene: TRBJ2-2
CDR3 protein: CSVARGDYGELFF
CDR3 DNA: TGCAGCGTCGCTCGGGGGGACTACGGGGAGCTGTTTTTT

clone size: few
CDR3 length: 13
V gene: TRBV12-3/TRBV12-4
D gene: .
J gene: TRBJ2-7
CDR3 protein: CASSTGTTYEQYF
CDR3 DNA: TGTGCCAGCAGTACCGGGACAACCTACGAGCAGTACTTC

clone size: once
CDR3 length: 14
V gene: TRBV9
D gene: .
J gene: TRBJ2-7
CDR3 protein: CASSVVGSSNEQYF
CDR3 DNA: TGTGCCAGCAGCGTAGTAGGATCCTCCAATGAGCAGTACTTC

clone size: many
CDR3 length: 12
V gene: TRBV3-1
D gene: .
J gene: TRBJ2-1
CDR3 protein: CASSLDSTEEFF
CDR3 DNA: TGTGCCAGCAGCCTCGACAGCACGGAGGAGTTCTTC

clone size: few
CDR3 length: 12
V gene: TRBV11-2
D gene: .
J gene: TRBJ2-1
CDR3 protein: CASRGMEDEQFF
CDR3 DNA: TGTGCCAGCAGGGGAATGGAGGATGAGCAGTTCTTC

clone size: .
CDR3 length: 12
V gene: TRBV24-1
D gene: .
J gene: TRBJ2-3
CDR3 protein: CATSERGDTQYF
CDR3 DNA: TGTGCCACCAGTGAGAGAGGAGATACGCAGTATTTT

clone size: .
CDR3 length: 14
V gene: TRBV2
D gene: .
J gene: TRBJ2-4
CDR3 protein: CASRDGVAKNIQYF
CDR3 DNA: TGTGCCAGCAGGGACGGGGTAGCCAAAAACATTCAGTACTTC

clone size: .
CDR3 length: 15
V gene: TRBV20-1
D gene: TRBD1
J gene: TRBJ2-1
CDR3 protein: CIRRGGAGSYNEQFF
CDR3 DNA: TGCATCAGGAGAGGGGGCGCCGGCTCCTACAATGAGCAGTTCTTC

clone size: .
CDR3 length: 16
V gene: TRBV6-4
D gene: TRBD1
J gene: TRBJ2-6
CDR3 protein: CASSGDRTSGANVLTF
CDR3 DNA: TGTGCCAGCAGTGGGGACAGGACGTCTGGGGCCAACGTCCTGACTTTC

clone size: .
CDR3 length: 14
V gene: TRBV10-3
D gene: .
J gene: TRBJ2-7
CDR3 protein: CATQEDFSSYEQYF
CDR3 DNA: TGTGCCACCCAGGAGGACTTCTCCTCCTACGAGCAGTACTTC

clone size: many
CDR3 length: 16
V gene: TRBV28
D gene: TRBD2
J gene: TRBJ2-1
CDR3 protein: CASSSQGTSGDNEQFF
CDR3 DNA: TGTGCCAGCAGTTCACAAGGGACTAGCGGTGACAATGAGCAGTTCTTC

clone size: .
CDR3 length: 19
V gene: TRBV20-1
D gene: TRBD2
J gene: TRBJ2-2
CDR3 protein: CSARDLRLAGDTNTGELFF
CDR3 DNA: TGCAGTGCTAGAGACCTTCGACTAGCGGGGGACACGAACACCGGGGAGCTGTTTTTT

clone size: once
CDR3 length: 17
V gene: TRBV10-3
D gene: TRBD2
J gene: TRBJ2-5
CDR3 protein: CAISESGSGGPRETQYF
CDR3 DNA: TGTGCCATCAGTGAGTCGGGTAGCGGGGGGCCGAGAGAGACCCAGTACTTC

clone size: .
CDR3 length: 17
V gene: TRBV12-3/TRBV12-4
D gene: TRBD1
J gene: TRBJ1-5
CDR3 protein: CASSLVAGGFSNQPQHF
CDR3 DNA: TGTGCCAGCAGTTTAGTCGCAGGGGGCTTTAGCAATCAGCCCCAGCATTTT

clone size: .
CDR3 length: 16
V gene: TRBV27
D gene: .
J gene: TRBJ2-6
CDR3 protein: CASSLLGGSGANVLTF
CDR3 DNA: TGTGCCAGCAGTTTATTAGGGGGCTCTGGGGCCAACGTCCTGACTTTC

clone size: .
CDR3 length: 14
V gene: TRBV18
D gene: .
J gene: TRBJ2-3
CDR3 protein: CASSPPGRPDTQYF
CDR3 DNA: TGTGCCAGCTCGCCACCGGGGCGCCCAGATACGCAGTATTTT

clone size: .
CDR3 length: 13
V gene: TRBV6-2/TRBV6-3
D gene: .
J gene: TRBJ1-2
CDR3 protein: CASRFRGAGGYTF
CDR3 DNA: TGTGCCAGCAGATTTAGGGGGGCTGGCGGCTACACCTTC

clone size: .
CDR3 length: 14
V gene: TRBV12-3/TRBV12-4
D gene: .
J gene: TRBJ2-2
CDR3 protein: CASSRVYYTGELFF
CDR3 DNA: TGTGCCAGCAGCCGAGTCTACTACACCGGGGAGCTGTTTTTT

clone size: once
CDR3 length: 12
V gene: TRBV20-1
D gene: .
J gene: TRBJ2-5
CDR3 protein: CSASVGQETQYF
CDR3 DNA: TGCAGTGCTAGTGTTGGGCAAGAGACCCAGTACTTC

clone size: .
CDR3 length: 12
V gene: TRBV12-3/TRBV12-4
D gene: .
J gene: TRBJ2-5
CDR3 protein: CASGTKQETQYF
CDR3 DNA: TGTGCCAGCGGGACAAAACAAGAGACCCAGTACTTC

clone size: .
CDR3 length: 14
V gene: TRBV5-6
D gene: TRBD1
J gene: TRBJ2-1
CDR3 protein: CASSPGQAWTEQFF
CDR3 DNA: TGTGCCAGCAGCCCTGGACAGGCGTGGACTGAGCAGTTCTTC

clone size: .
CDR3 length: 15
V gene: TRBV20-1
D gene: TRBD1
J gene: TRBJ1-2
CDR3 protein: CSARSGQEPGNGYTF
CDR3 DNA: TGCAGTGCTAGATCGGGACAGGAGCCAGGGAATGGCTACACCTTC

clone size: few
CDR3 length: 15
V gene: TRBV2
D gene: .
J gene: TRBJ1-6
CDR3 protein: CASSAESSYNSPLHF
CDR3 DNA: TGTGCCAGCAGTGCAGAGAGCTCCTATAATTCACCCCTCCACTTT

clone size: .
CDR3 length: 14
V gene: TRBV6-1
D gene: .
J gene: TRBJ2-1
CDR3 protein: CASSEAARADEQFF
CDR3 DNA: TGTGCCAGCAGTGAAGCAGCCAGGGCCGATGAGCAGTTCTTC

clone size: .
CDR3 length: 14
V gene: TRBV4-1
D gene: .
J gene: TRBJ1-2
CDR3 protein: CASSHGVGSYGYTF
CDR3 DNA: TGCGCCAGCAGCCACGGCGTGGGTAGCTATGGCTACACCTTC

clone size: .
CDR3 length: 14
V gene: TRBV29-1
D gene: TRBD2
J gene: TRBJ2-1
CDR3 protein: CSVATSGGGNEQFF
CDR3 DNA: TGCAGCGTTGCCACTAGCGGGGGGGGCAATGAGCAGTTCTTC

clone size: .
CDR3 length: 15
V gene: TRBV12-3/TRBV12-4
D gene: TRBD2
J gene: TRBJ2-3
CDR3 protein: CASSFGRTITATQYF
CDR3 DNA: TGTGCCAGCAGTTTCGGGAGGACGATCACAGCTACGCAGTATTTT

clone size: .
CDR3 length: 15
V gene: TRBV10-3
D gene: .
J gene: TRBJ2-1
CDR3 protein: CAISESRGAYNEQFF
CDR3 DNA: TGTGCCATCAGTGAGTCTCGCGGGGCCTACAATGAGCAGTTCTTC

clone size: .
CDR3 length: 16
V gene: TRBV4-1
D gene: TRBD2
J gene: TRBJ2-2
CDR3 protein: CASSQGLAGGPGELFF
CDR3 DNA: TGCGCCAGCAGCCAAGGATTAGCGGGGGGGCCTGGGGAGCTGTTTTTT

clone size: .
CDR3 length: 15
V gene: TRBV3-1
D gene: TRBD2
J gene: TRBJ2-3
CDR3 protein: CASSHTGTTTDTQYF
CDR3 DNA: TGTGCCAGCAGCCATACCGGGACTACCACAGATACGCAGTATTTT

clone size: few
CDR3 length: 14
V gene: TRBV7-2
D gene: .
J gene: TRBJ1-2
CDR3 protein: CASSLAIGDYGYTF
CDR3 DNA: TGTGCCAGCAGCTTAGCTATCGGAGACTATGGCTACACCTTC